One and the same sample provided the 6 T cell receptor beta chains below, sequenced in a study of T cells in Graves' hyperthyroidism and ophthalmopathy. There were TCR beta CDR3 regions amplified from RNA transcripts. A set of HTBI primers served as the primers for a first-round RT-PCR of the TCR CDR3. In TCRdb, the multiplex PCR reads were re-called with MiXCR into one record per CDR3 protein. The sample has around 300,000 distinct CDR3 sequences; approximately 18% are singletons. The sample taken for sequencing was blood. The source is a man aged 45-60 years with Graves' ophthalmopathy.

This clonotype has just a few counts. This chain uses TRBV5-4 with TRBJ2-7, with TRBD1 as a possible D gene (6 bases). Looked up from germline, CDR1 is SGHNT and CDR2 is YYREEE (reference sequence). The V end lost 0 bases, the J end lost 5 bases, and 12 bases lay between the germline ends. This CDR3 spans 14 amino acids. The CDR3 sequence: CASSLDRDEDEQYF. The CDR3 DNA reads TGTGCCAGCAGCTTGGACAGGGATGAGGACGAGCAGTACTTC. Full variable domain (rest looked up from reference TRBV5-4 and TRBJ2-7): ETGVTQSPTHLIKTRGQQVTLRCSSQSGHNTVSWYQQALGQGPQFIFQYYREEENGRGNFPPRFSGLQFPNYSSELNVNALELDDSALYLCASSLDRDEDEQYFGPGTRLTVT.

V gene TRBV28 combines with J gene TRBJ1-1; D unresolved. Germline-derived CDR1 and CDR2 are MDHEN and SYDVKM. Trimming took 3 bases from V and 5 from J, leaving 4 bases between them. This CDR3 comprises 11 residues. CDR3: CASSFQTEAFF. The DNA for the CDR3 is TGTGCCAGCAGTTTTCAGACTGAAGCTTTCTTT.

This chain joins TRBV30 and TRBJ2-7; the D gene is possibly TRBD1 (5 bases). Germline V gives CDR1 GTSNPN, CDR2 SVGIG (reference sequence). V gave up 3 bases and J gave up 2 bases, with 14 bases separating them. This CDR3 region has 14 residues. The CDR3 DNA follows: TGTGCCTGGAGAGGACACCAGGGTACCTACGAGCAGTACTTC. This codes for CAWRGHQGTYEQYF.

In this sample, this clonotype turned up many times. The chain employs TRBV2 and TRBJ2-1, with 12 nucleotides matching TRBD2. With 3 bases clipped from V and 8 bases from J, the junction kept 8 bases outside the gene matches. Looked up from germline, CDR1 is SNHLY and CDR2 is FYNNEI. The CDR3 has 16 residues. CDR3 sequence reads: CASSESSGRAGDEQFF. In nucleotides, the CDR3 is TGTGCCAGCAGTGAGTCTAGCGGGAGGGCCGGGGATGAGCAGTTCTTC. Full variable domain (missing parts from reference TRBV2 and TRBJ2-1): EPEVTQTPSHQVTQMGQEVILRCVPISNHLYFYWYRQILGQKVEFLVSFYNNEISEKSEIFDDQFSVERPDGSNFTLKIRSTKLEDSAMYFCASSESSGRAGDEQFFGPGTRLTVL.

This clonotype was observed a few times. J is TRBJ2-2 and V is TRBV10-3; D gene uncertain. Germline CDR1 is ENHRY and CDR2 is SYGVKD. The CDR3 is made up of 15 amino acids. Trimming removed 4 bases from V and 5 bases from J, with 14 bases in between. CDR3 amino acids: CAISVGQTVTGELFF. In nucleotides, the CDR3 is TGTGCCATCAGTGTCGGCCAAACGGTGACCGGGGAGCTGTTTTTT.

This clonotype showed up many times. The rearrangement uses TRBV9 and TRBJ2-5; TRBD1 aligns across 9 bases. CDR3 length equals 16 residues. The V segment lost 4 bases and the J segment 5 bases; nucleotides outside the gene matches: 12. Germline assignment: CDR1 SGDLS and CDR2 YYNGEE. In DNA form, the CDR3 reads TGTGCCAGCAGCCCCACCACCGGGACAGGGATTGAGACCCAGTACTTC. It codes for CASSPTTGTGIETQYF.